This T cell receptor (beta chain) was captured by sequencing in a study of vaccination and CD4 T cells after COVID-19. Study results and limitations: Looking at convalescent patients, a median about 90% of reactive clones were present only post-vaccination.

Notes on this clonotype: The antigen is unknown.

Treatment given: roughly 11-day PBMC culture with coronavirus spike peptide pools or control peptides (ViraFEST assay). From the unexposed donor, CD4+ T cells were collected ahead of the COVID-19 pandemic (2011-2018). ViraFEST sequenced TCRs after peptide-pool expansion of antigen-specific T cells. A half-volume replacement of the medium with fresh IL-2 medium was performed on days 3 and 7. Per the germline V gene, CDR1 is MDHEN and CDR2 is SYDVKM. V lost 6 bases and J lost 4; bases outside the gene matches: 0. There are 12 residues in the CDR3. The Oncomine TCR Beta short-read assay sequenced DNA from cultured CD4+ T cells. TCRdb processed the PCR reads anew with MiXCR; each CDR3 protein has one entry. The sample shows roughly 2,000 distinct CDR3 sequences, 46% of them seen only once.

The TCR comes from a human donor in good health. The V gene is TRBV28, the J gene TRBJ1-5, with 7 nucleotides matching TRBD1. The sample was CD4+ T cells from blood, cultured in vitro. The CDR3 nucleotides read TGTGCCAGCAGACAGGGGAATCAGCCCCAGCATTTT. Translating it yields CASRQGNQPQHF.